A single sample gave rise to the 30 T cell receptor beta chains below, sequenced in a study of OX40 agonist ivuxolimab in advanced cancers. The data were produced by immunoSEQ multiplex PCR, yet TCRdb's version contains in-frame clones alone and is incomplete. Altogether 60,000 to 65,000 clones are present, 84% being singletons, with the ten largest covering about 2.2%. This specimen consisted of CD4+ or CD8+ T cells sorted from blood, obtained in a trial of the OX40 agonist ivuxolimab. Source of these receptors: an adult with an advanced solid tumor such as melanoma, head and neck, liver or kidney cancer.

V usage is TRBV7-9 and J usage is TRBJ2-5, with 9 bases matching TRBD1. This CDR3 contains 14 residues. Losses at the gene ends were 5 bases for V and 4 bases for J; bases not matched to a gene: 5. Germline CDR1 is SEHNR and CDR2 is FQNEAQ (reference sequence). The CDR3, as DNA: TGTGCCAGCAGCCCGGGGACAGGGAGAGAGACCCAGTACTTC. It codes for CASSPGTGRETQYF. The full variable domain, with the rest looked up from reference TRBV7-9 and TRBJ2-5, is DTGVSQNPRHKITKRGQNVTFRCDPISEHNRLYWYRQTLGQGPEFLTYFQNEAQLEKSRLLSDRFSAERPKGSFSTLEIQRTEQGDSAMYLCASSPGTGRETQYFGPGTRLLVL.

The chain couples TRBV19 to TRBJ1-6; TRBD1 might be the D (5 bases). The CDR3 consists of 15 residues. Germline V gives CDR1 LNHDA, CDR2 SQIVND (reference sequence). Trimming stripped 3 bases from V and 7 bases from J, with 13 bases between. In DNA form, the CDR3 reads TGTGCCAGTAGTATTCGGGGGATGGGGAATTCACCCCTCCACTTT. Translated: CASSIRGMGNSPLHF.

The chain combines TRBV5-1 with TRBJ2-5, with D maybe TRBD1 (6 bases). V lost 2 bases and J lost 1, with 9 bases in between. The germline V gene encodes CDR1 SGHRS and CDR2 YFSETQ. There are 14 residues in the CDR3. The CDR3 spells CASSFRTVQETQYF. CDR3 DNA: TGCGCCAGCAGCTTTAGGACAGTCCAAGAGACCCAGTACTTC.

The V gene is TRBV29-1, the J gene TRBJ2-1; D may be TRBD2 (6 bases). The V end was cut by 3 bases, the J end by 5 bases, with 17 bases between. The length of the CDR3 is 15 residues. Germline CDR1 is SQVTM and CDR2 is ANQGSEA. This chain's CDR3 is CSVDRVGGPNNEQFF. CDR3 DNA sequence: TGCAGCGTTGATAGGGTGGGAGGCCCGAACAATGAGCAGTTCTTC.

This chain joins TRBV5-1 and TRBJ1-5; 10 bases line up with TRBD1. The junction had 1 base not matched to a gene; V was cut back by 2 bases and J by 2 bases. This CDR3 has 15 residues. The germline V gene has CDR1 SGHRS and CDR2 YFSETQ. As DNA, the CDR3 is TGCGCCAGCAGCTTAGGGACAGGGGGCAATCAGCCCCAGCATTTT. It encodes CASSLGTGGNQPQHF. Complete variable domain (other parts from reference TRBV5-1 and TRBJ1-5): KAGVTQTPRYLIKTRGQQVTLSCSPISGHRSVSWYQQTPGQGLQFLFEYFSETQRNKGNFPGRFSGRQFSNSRSEMNVSTLELGDSALYLCASSLGTGGNQPQHFGDGTRLSIL.

This clone was counted once. This sequence joins TRBV2 and TRBJ2-5, with 8 bases fitting TRBD2. The CDR3 covers 14 residues. The germline gives CDR1 SNHLY, CDR2 FYNNEI. V was pared by 4 bases and J by 3 bases, with 4 bases of the junction left unmatched. The CDR3 bases are TGTGCCAGCAGTGGCAGCGGGAGAGAAGAGACCCAGTACTTC. As protein: CASSGSGREETQYF. Filled out from reference TRBV2 and TRBJ2-5, the complete variable domain reads EPEVTQTPSHQVTQMGQEVILRCVPISNHLYFYWYRQILGQKVEFLVSFYNNEISEKSEIFDDQFSVERPDGSNFTLKIRSTKLEDSAMYFCASSGSGREETQYFGPGTRLLVL.

This clone has just one count. The V call is TRBV4-1, the J call TRBJ2-6; no firm D call. The CDR3 has 16 amino acids. Germline-derived CDR1 and CDR2 are MGHRA and YSYEKL. With 3 bases removed from V and 2 bases from J, the gap between germline ends came to 11 bases. CDR3 sequence reads: CASSQPTVAGANVLTF. The CDR3, as DNA: TGCGCCAGCAGCCAGCCAACAGTAGCTGGGGCCAACGTCCTGACTTTC.

J is TRBJ2-7 and V is TRBV19; D might be TRBD1 (7 bases). This CDR3 has 15 amino acids. V gave up 3 bases and J gave up 6 bases, with 18 bases separating them. CDR1 and CDR2 from the germline V gene are LNHDA and SQIVND (reference sequence). The CDR3 region is CASSIVGRGVGEQYF. CDR3 DNA: TGTGCCAGTAGTATTGTAGGCAGGGGGGTTGGCGAGCAGTACTTC.

This clone came up once. This chain joins TRBV4-2 and TRBJ1-4; 7 bases agree with TRBD1. V trimming: 5 bases; J trimming: 7 bases; junction bases outside the gene matches: 10. This CDR3 region has 15 residues. The germline V gene has CDR1 LGHNA and CDR2 YNFKEQ. The CDR3 loop reads CASSSQTGTAEKLFF. CDR3 sequence (DNA): TGTGCCAGCAGCTCCCAGACAGGGACTGCTGAAAAACTGTTTTTT.

V is TRBV27 and J is TRBJ1-1; D gene unclear. V was trimmed by 5 bases and J by 7 bases, leaving 14 bases between them. Germline-derived CDR1 and CDR2 are MNHEY and SMNVEV (reference sequence). The CDR3 consists of 13 residues. CDR3 sequence: CASSIPGRSEAFF. The CDR3, as DNA: TGTGCCAGCAGTATTCCTGGGAGGAGTGAAGCTTTCTTT.

This clone was detected once. The DNA for the CDR3 is TGTGCCAGCAGCCGGATTGGGCTAGTTTTGAATGAGCAGTTCTTC. This sequence encodes CASSRIGLVLNEQFF. J is TRBJ2-1 and V is TRBV5-4; no definite D call. V was clipped by 4 bases and J by 7 bases, with 18 bases between them. The germline gives CDR1 SGHNT, CDR2 YYREEE (reference sequence). The CDR3 is 15 amino acids.

Here the CDR3 reads CASSLMGQETQYF. The CDR3 DNA sequence: TGTGCCAGCAGCTTAATGGGACAAGAGACCCAGTACTTC. The chain uses TRBV7-3 and TRBJ2-5; unclear D gene. The V gene's germline CDR1 is SGHTA and CDR2 FQGTGA. The V end lost 1 base, the J end lost 2 bases, and 5 bases lay between the germline ends. This CDR3 is 13 amino acids long.

This clone was seen a single time. The V call is TRBV15, the J call TRBJ1-2; D remains unclear. The ends were cut back, 0 bases at V and 0 bases at J, with 14 bases in the middle. Germline V lookup: CDR1 LNHNV, CDR2 YYDKDF (reference sequence). CDR3 length equals 17 residues. Written as DNA, the CDR3 is TGTGCCACCAGCAGAGATAATGTGATTGGAGCTAACTATGGCTACACCTTC. It translates to CATSRDNVIGANYGYTF.

The chain couples TRBV6-5 to TRBJ2-2; D might be TRBD1 or TRBD2, each matching 6 bases. Trimming pared 3 bases from V and 3 bases from J, leaving 14 bases between. The germline gives CDR1 MNHEY, CDR2 SVGAGI. The CDR3 is made up of 16 amino acids. CDR3 loop: CASSYTGGLYTGELFF. The DNA of the CDR3 is TGTGCCAGCAGTTATACCGGGGGCTTGTACACCGGGGAGCTGTTTTTT.

A remark on this clone: Its ends do not fully match the called genes, so a read error is possible. V is TRBV15 and J is TRBJ2-1; D is ambiguous. The CDR3 is 16 amino acids. Germline CDR1 reads LNHNV; CDR2 reads YYDKDF (reference sequence). The chain's CDR3 is CVTSRDLGKSYNEQFF. The CDR3 DNA follows: TGTGTCACCAGCAGAGATCTGGGGAAATCCTACAATGAGCAGTTCTTC.

V is TRBV12-5 and J is TRBJ2-7, with TRBD2 as a possible D gene (6 bases). Deletions cut 2 bases from V and 11 bases from J, with 19 bases between. The CDR3 loop spans 14 amino acids. Germline V gene sequence: CDR1 LGHNT, CDR2 FRNRAP. Here the CDR3 reads CASGLRSGGVVEYF. The CDR3 nucleotides read TGTGCTAGTGGTTTGAGGTCTGGAGGGGTCGTTGAGTACTTC.

The CDR3 sequence: CAIRGTSGREDTDTQYF. DNA of the CDR3: TGTGCCATCAGGGGGACTAGCGGGAGAGAGGACACAGATACGCAGTATTTT. This sequence joins TRBV10-3 and TRBJ2-3; 14 bases line up with TRBD2. CDR3 size: 17 residues. With V trimmed by 6 bases and J by 2 bases, 7 bases remained unmatched. The germline gives CDR1 ENHRY, CDR2 SYGVKD.

The chain couples TRBV6-5 to TRBJ1-2; unclear D gene. This CDR3 contains 12 residues. Germline CDR1 reads MNHEY; CDR2 reads SVGAGI. The germline V and J ends were trimmed by 8 bases and 3 bases, with 10 bases remaining between them. This chain's CDR3 is CASLDTYYGYTF. The CDR3 region has the DNA TGTGCCAGCCTTGACACCTACTATGGCTACACCTTC.

The chain recombines TRBV18 with TRBJ1-3, with D perhaps TRBD1 (6 bases). The CDR3 is made up of 15 amino acids. Per germline, CDR1 KGHSH and CDR2 LQKENI. The germline V and J ends were trimmed by 2 bases and 4 bases, with 12 bases remaining between them. The CDR3 sequence: CASSPATGPGNTIYF. Written as DNA, the CDR3 is TGTGCCAGCTCACCAGCGACAGGTCCCGGAAACACCATATATTTT. Full variable domain (rest looked up from reference TRBV18 and TRBJ1-3): NAGVMQNPRHLVRRRGQEARLRCSPMKGHSHVYWYRQLPEEGLKFMVYLQKENIIDESGMPKERFSAEFPKEGPSILRIQQVVRGDSAAYFCASSPATGPGNTIYFGEGSWLTVV.

Here the CDR3 DNA reads TGTGCCAGCAGCTTGTCCGGGGTAGGCGGAAACACCATATATTTT. Translated: CASSLSGVGGNTIYF. J is TRBJ1-3 and V is TRBV5-4; D remains ambiguous. The V gene's germline CDR1 is SGHNT and CDR2 YYREEE (reference sequence). The CDR3 is 15 amino acids. Trimming left V 1 base short and J 4 bases short, with 12 bases between.

This clone has just a few counts. CDR3 nucleotides: TGCGCCAGCAGCTTGAACGGACAGCCAACGTTCACAGATACGCAGTATTTT. It translates to CASSLNGQPTFTDTQYF. The chain couples TRBV5-1 to TRBJ2-3, with D tentatively TRBD1 (6 bases). This CDR3 contains 17 residues. Germline V gene sequence: CDR1 SGHRS, CDR2 YFSETQ. V gave up 1 base and J gave up 2 bases, with 17 bases separating them.

The chain recombines TRBV25-1 with TRBJ2-5; TRBD1 might be the D (6 bases). Germline lookup yields CDR1 MGHDK and CDR2 SYGVNS. This CDR3 region has 14 residues. V lost 8 bases to trimming and J lost 4 bases, with 17 bases between them. CDR3 coding DNA: TGTGCCAGCCTGGGGGCTCTTGGAGGAGAGACCCAGTACTTC. This codes for CASLGALGGETQYF. The full variable domain, rest sourced from reference TRBV25-1 and TRBJ2-5, is EADIYQTPRYLVIGTGKKITLECSQTMGHDKMYWYQQDPGMELHLIHYSYGVNSTEKGDLSSESTVSRIRTEHFPLTLESARPSHTSQYLCASLGALGGETQYFGPGTRLLVL.

This chain connects TRBV18 to TRBJ1-5; possibly TRBD1 for D (6 bases). CDR1 KGHSH and CDR2 LQKENI come from the germline V gene. The CDR3 is made up of 17 amino acids. V lost 5 bases and J 1 base, leaving 18 bases between the germline ends. The CDR3 sequence is CASSTRGEDDSNQPQHF. CDR3 coding DNA: TGTGCCAGCTCAACCAGGGGTGAGGATGACAGCAATCAGCCCCAGCATTTT.

This clone came up once. The chain is built from TRBV28 and TRBJ2-1, with 11 bases matching TRBD2. V lost 5 bases and J lost 4; bases outside the gene matches: 7. CDR1 and CDR2 (germline): MDHEN, SYDVKM. This CDR3 is 16 amino acids long. CDR3 nucleotides: TGTGCCAGCAGTAACCCGGGACTAGCGGCTTACAATGAGCAGTTCTTC. This encodes CASSNPGLAAYNEQFF.

The count of this clone is one. V is TRBV2 and J is TRBJ2-2, with D maybe TRBD1 (5 bases). CDR3 length: 16 amino acids. The ends were cut back, 2 bases at V and 7 bases at J, with 17 bases in the middle. CDR1 is SNHLY and CDR2 is FYNNEI in the germline V gene. In DNA, the CDR3 is TGTGCCAGCAGTGAAACCCCTACGGACATGGGCGGGGAGCTGTTTTTT. The encoded protein is CASSETPTDMGGELFF.

This clone was found a few times. The chain joins TRBV19 to TRBJ2-1, with D unclear. The CDR3 has 14 amino acids. Looked up from germline, CDR1 is LNHDA and CDR2 is SQIVND (reference sequence). Trimming cost V 3 bases and J 4 bases, with 10 bases left between them. CDR3 sequence reads: CASSIPGWYNEQFF. The CDR3 DNA sequence: TGTGCCAGTAGTATCCCAGGCTGGTACAATGAGCAGTTCTTC.

This clone was detected only once. This chain links TRBV5-6 with TRBJ2-7; TRBD2 aligns across 8 bases. The CDR3 has 16 residues. Germline V CDR1 and CDR2: SGHDT, YYEEEE. V was clipped by 4 bases and J by 2 bases; unmatched bases: 11. The CDR3 is CASSTGRFGRAYEQYF. The DNA for the CDR3 is TGTGCCAGCAGCACCGGAAGGTTCGGGAGGGCCTACGAGCAGTACTTC.

The rearrangement links TRBV19 to TRBJ1-5, with D perhaps matching TRBD1 (5 bases). The germline gives CDR1 LNHDA, CDR2 SQIVND (reference sequence). The CDR3 has 13 residues. The V end lost 8 bases, the J end lost 3 bases, and 11 bases lay between the germline ends. CDR3 bases: TGTGCCAGTTCAGGGTTATTCAATCAGCCCCAGCATTTT. Protein sequence: CASSGLFNQPQHF.

The chain couples TRBV19 to TRBJ2-3, with TRBD1 matching 10 bases. The CDR3 contains 15 residues. The junction had 4 bases not matched to a gene; V was cut back by 3 bases and J by 4 bases. The germline gives CDR1 LNHDA, CDR2 SQIVND (reference sequence). CDR3 DNA sequence: TGTGCCAGTAGTATCGGGACAGGGGCCGCAGATACGCAGTATTTT. Protein product: CASSIGTGAADTQYF.

The chain has TRBV11-3 and TRBJ2-1; D gene ambiguous. The ends were cut back, 1 base at V and 0 bases at J, with 4 bases in the middle. CDR3 size: 14 residues. Germline values: CDR1 SGHNT, CDR2 YENEEA. CDR3 amino acids: CASSLAGSYNEQFF. The CDR3 DNA sequence: TGTGCCAGCAGCTTAGCTGGCTCCTACAATGAGCAGTTCTTC.